This T cell receptor (beta chain) is from a study of shared clonotypes between healthy human individuals. Study context: Each donor's CD8 memory used one plate, CD8 naive two, each CD4 subset three. Study observations and caveats: A generally larger estimated richness was seen in naive subsets than in memory subsets. All-four-donor shared clonotypes had higher generation probabilities than non-shared clonotypes did.

A remark on this clone: Its matching antigen is unknown.

Authors' processing steps: With immunoSEQ giving junction-only sequences and no quality scores, filtering differed. This table comes from immunoSEQ multiplex PCR, and its TCRdb copy is limited to in-frame clones, with some not included. Clone size and the V and J calls come from that table; the DNA yielded D and trimming. The sample shows some 900,000 clones, 76% of them seen only once. In germline, CDR1 is SNHLY, CDR2 FYNNEI. The CDR3 has 18 residues. Trimming shortened V by 3 bases and J by 4 bases, and 21 bases separated the two germline ends. Input material: memory CD4+ T cells sorted from blood. The subset here: CD45RA-negative fraction. The sequence was obtained from a man between 18 and 29 years old in good health. V and J are TRBV2 and TRBJ2-2; the D gene is possibly TRBD1 (6 bases). CDR3 nucleotide sequence: TGTGCCAGCAGTGATGCCCCCCAGGGGACGGGTAGCACCGGGGAGCTGTTTTTT. Translated, it gives CASSDAPQGTGSTGELFF.